The 6 T cell receptor beta chains in this list originate from one sample, sequenced in a study of shared clonotypes between healthy human individuals. The table came from immunoSEQ multiplex PCR; TCRdb's copy has only in-frame clones and leaves some out. Of around 650,000 clones listed, 95% to 97% were seen once; the top ten hold roughly 0.1%. Naive CD8 populations comprised CD45RO-negative cells positively selected for CCR7, excluding terminally differentiated effector memory CD45RA+ cells. The sample was naive CD8+ T cells sorted from blood. These receptors originate from a woman in her twenties or thirties in good health.

This clone was recorded once. The V and J genes are TRBV7-9 and TRBJ2-5; the match to TRBD1 covers 8 bases. This CDR3 region has 17 residues. Germline V lookup: CDR1 SEHNR, CDR2 FQNEAQ (reference sequence). The V segment lost 7 bases and the J segment 4 bases; nucleotides outside the gene matches: 17. The CDR3 DNA follows: TGTGCCAGCACCCCAGGGGGCGAGATCTGGGCGGGAGAGACCCAGTACTTC. Translated, it gives CASTPGGEIWAGETQYF.

The chain combines TRBV19 with TRBJ2-3; D is possibly TRBD2 (6 bases). The CDR3 consists of 16 residues. Germline V gene sequence: CDR1 LNHDA, CDR2 SQIVND (reference sequence). Deletions cut 5 bases from V and 3 bases from J, with 18 bases between. The chain's CDR3 is CASSPLLASGTDTQYF. CDR3 sequence (DNA): TGTGCCAGTAGTCCTCTTCTAGCGTCGGGAACAGATACGCAGTATTTT. Full variable domain (remainder filled in from reference TRBV19 and TRBJ2-3): DGGITQSPKYLFRKEGQNVTLSCEQNLNHDAMYWYRQDPGQGLRLIYYSQIVNDFQKGDIAEGYSVSREKKESFPLTVTSAQKNPTAFYLCASSPLLASGTDTQYFGPGTRLTVL.

This chain links TRBV2 with TRBJ2-1; 9 bases are a match to TRBD1. V shed 6 bases and J 5 bases; nucleotides not matched to a gene: 11. Germline V gene lookup returns CDR1 SNHLY and CDR2 FYNNEI. The CDR3 loop spans 16 amino acids. The CDR3 is CASSDHAGTGNNEQFF. Written as DNA, the CDR3 is TGTGCCAGCAGCGACCACGCCGGGACAGGGAACAATGAGCAGTTCTTC.

This clone occurred a few times. J is TRBJ2-2 and V is TRBV5-1, with D perhaps TRBD2 (5 bases). Germline-derived CDR1 and CDR2 are SGHRS and YFSETQ. V was trimmed by 3 bases and J by 6 bases, leaving 12 bases between them. The CDR3 is made up of 14 amino acids. CDR3 DNA: TGCGCCAGCAGCTGGCTGGGAGCACCCGGGGAGCTGTTTTTT. Its translation: CASSWLGAPGELFF.

This chain uses TRBV4-1 with TRBJ2-1, with unresolved D. V lost 3 bases and J lost 7, with 22 bases in between. CDR1 and CDR2 (germline): MGHRA, YSYEKL. This CDR3 contains 17 residues. The CDR3 here is CASSHERRRRKGNEQFF. The CDR3 bases are TGCGCCAGCAGCCACGAGAGGCGGCGCCGAAAAGGGAATGAGCAGTTCTTC.

The table lists this clone with a count of one. The rearrangement joins TRBV29-1 to TRBJ1-2; maybe TRBD1 (5 bases). Trimming left V 1 base short and J 4 bases short, with 10 bases between. Looked up from germline, CDR1 is SQVTM and CDR2 is ANQGSEA. The CDR3 has 13 residues. The DNA of the CDR3 is TGCAGCGTTGAAGTCGACAGTAGCTATGGCTACACCTTC. Translating gives CSVEVDSSYGYTF.